The 27 T cell receptor beta chains listed next were all sequenced from one sample in a study of T cell responses to AZD1222 COVID-19 vaccine (dated by TCRdb to the early 2020s). Library method: the immunoSEQ multiplex PCR assay. In its TCRdb copy, this immuneACCESS table keeps in-frame sequences only and misses some clones. Where compared with another copy, unresolved V genes explain less than half of these, and the others have no known cause. The sample table contains around 110,000 clones; only one count was recorded for more than 85% of them. Around 7.5% of the sample is held by the ten biggest clonotypes. Taken with the paper, the label for time point translates to: baseline before first vaccination. Sequenced here: peripheral blood, sampled on day 0 of AZD1222 vaccination. All receptors derive from an adult in good health.

This clone was observed a single time. The chain couples TRBV7-9 to TRBJ2-7; no clear D gene. The V and J ends lost 0 bases and 2 bases respectively, with 11 bases between them. CDR1 and CDR2 from the germline V gene are SEHNR and FQNEAQ (reference sequence). The CDR3 length is 15 residues. CDR3 DNA: TGTGCCAGCAGCTTAGCCTGGGCTCCCCCCTACGAGCAGTACTTC. Translation: CASSLAWAPPYEQYF. The entire variable domain, with the rest obtained from reference TRBV7-9 and TRBJ2-7, is as follows: DTGVSQNPRHKITKRGQNVTFRCDPISEHNRLYWYRQTLGQGPEFLTYFQNEAQLEKSRLLSDRFSAERPKGSFSTLEIQRTEQGDSAMYLCASSLAWAPPYEQYFGPGTRLTVT.

The CDR3 here is CASSRGRTEAFF. The DNA of the CDR3 is TGTGCCAGCTCACGGGGTAGGACTGAAGCTTTCTTT. The rearrangement uses TRBV6-5 and TRBJ1-1; D gene unclear. This CDR3 region has 12 residues. Germline V CDR1 and CDR2: MNHEY, SVGAGI. Trimming shortened V by 8 bases and J by 5 bases, and 12 bases separated the two germline ends.

The rearrangement links TRBV5-8 to TRBJ2-3; D is ambiguous. Between the trimmed V and J ends, which lost 3 bases and 6 bases, there was a span of 8 bases. Germline V lookup: CDR1 SGHTS, CDR2 YDEGEE. The CDR3 spans 12 residues. The CDR3 DNA sequence: TGTGCCAGCAGCTACCACCTGGATACGCAGTATTTT. Protein sequence: CASSYHLDTQYF. The variable domain in full, completed from reference TRBV5-8 and TRBJ2-3, reads EAGVTQSPTHLIKTRGQQATLRCSPISGHTSVYWYQQALGLGLQFLLWYDEGEERNRGNFPPRFSGRQFPNYSSELNVNALELEDSALYLCASSYHLDTQYFGPGTRLTVL.

J is TRBJ2-6 and V is TRBV6-6, with TRBD2 as a possible D gene (7 bases). CDR1 and CDR2 (germline): MNHNY, SVGAGI (reference sequence). With 8 bases removed from V and 6 bases from J, the gap between germline ends came to 20 bases. This CDR3 is built from 16 residues. The CDR3 DNA follows: TGTGCCAGCCGCCCCCTAGGGGGGGGCGCGGCCAACGTCCTGACTTTC. Protein: CASRPLGGGAANVLTF.

The chain employs TRBV7-2 and TRBJ2-7; maybe TRBD1 (6 bases). This CDR3 has 15 amino acids. Germline V gene data show CDR1 as SGHTA and CDR2 as FQGNSA. Trimming left V 3 bases short and J 4 bases short, with 16 bases between. The CDR3 region has the DNA TGTGCCAGCAGCTTCAGGGGCTCGCTATATTACGAGCAGTACTTC. As protein: CASSFRGSLYYEQYF.

V usage is TRBV12-3 or TRBV12-4 and J usage is TRBJ1-5; D unclear. V lost 2 bases to trimming and J lost 7 bases, with 9 bases between them. The CDR3 covers 13 residues. CDR3 protein: CASSLSGVQPQHF. CDR3 in DNA: TGTGCCAGCAGTTTATCTGGGGTGCAGCCCCAGCATTTT.

J is TRBJ2-5 and V is TRBV28; no definite D call. V lost 3 bases and J lost 2, with 1 base in between. Germline CDR1 reads MDHEN; CDR2 reads SYDVKM. The CDR3 covers 11 residues. CDR3 residues: CASSFQETQYF. The DNA for the CDR3 is TGTGCCAGCAGTTTTCAAGAGACCCAGTACTTC.

V is TRBV9 and J is TRBJ2-3; 8 bases map to TRBD2. Per the germline V gene, CDR1 is SGDLS and CDR2 is YYNGEE. The CDR3 has 15 residues. After removal of 2 bases from V and 6 bases from J, the junction contained 8 bases not matched to a gene. DNA of the CDR3: TGTGCCAGCAGCGTGATGACTAGCGCTAGGGATACGCAGTATTTT. Translating it yields CASSVMTSARDTQYF.

V and J are TRBV29-1 and TRBJ2-7; 9 nucleotides align to TRBD1. Trimming at V came to 8 bases and at J to 3 bases, leaving 5 bases not matched to a gene. Germline values: CDR1 SQVTM, CDR2 ANQGSEA. The CDR3 spans 12 residues. CDR3 nucleotides: TGCAGCAACCGGGACAGGGTCTACGAGCAGTACTTC. This encodes CSNRDRVYEQYF.

The CDR3 DNA sequence: TGTGCCAGCAGCGGGACAGAGTCAGGGGAAAAACTGTTTTTT. Translation gives CASSGTESGEKLFF. V usage is TRBV25-1 and J usage is TRBJ1-4; 7 positions match TRBD1. V lost 6 bases and J lost 8; bases outside the gene matches: 9. Germline V gene lookup returns CDR1 MGHDK and CDR2 SYGVNS. This CDR3 contains 14 residues. Filled out from reference TRBV25-1 and TRBJ1-4, the complete variable domain reads EADIYQTPRYLVIGTGKKITLECSQTMGHDKMYWYQQDPGMELHLIHYSYGVNSTEKGDLSSESTVSRIRTEHFPLTLESARPSHTSQYLCASSGTESGEKLFFGSGTQLSVL.

The chain uses TRBV5-8 and TRBJ2-3, with 10 bases that match TRBD1. Germline lookup yields CDR1 SGHTS and CDR2 YDEGEE. The length of the CDR3 is 16 residues. J lost 4 bases, V lost 5 bases, and 10 bases had no gene match. CDR3 in amino acids: CASSRDRGLGPDTQYF. As DNA, the CDR3 is TGTGCCAGCAGTCGGGACAGGGGTTTGGGCCCAGATACGCAGTATTTT.

The chain recombines TRBV2 with TRBJ2-7, with unresolved D. The germline gives CDR1 SNHLY, CDR2 FYNNEI. The CDR3 loop spans 11 amino acids. V was cut by 5 bases and J by 0 bases, with 2 bases left in between. The CDR3: CASSTSYEQYF. In nucleotides, the CDR3 is TGTGCCAGCAGTACCTCCTACGAGCAGTACTTC.

CDR3 in DNA: TGTGCCATCAGTGGGACGTTGAACACTGAAGCTTTCTTT. Translation gives CAISGTLNTEAFF. The V gene is TRBV10-3, the J gene TRBJ1-1, with D hard to call. Per germline, CDR1 ENHRY and CDR2 SYGVKD. The CDR3 contains 13 residues. Trimming stripped 4 bases from V and 0 bases from J, with 6 bases between.

This chain uses TRBV19 with TRBJ2-3, with unresolved D. The CDR3 totals 13 residues. With 5 bases removed from V and 1 base from J, the gap between germline ends came to 7 bases. CDR1 LNHDA and CDR2 SQIVND come from the germline V gene (reference sequence). The CDR3 sequence: CASSPQGTDTQYF. In DNA, the CDR3 is TGTGCCAGTAGTCCGCAGGGCACAGATACGCAGTATTTT.

This clone came up a few times. The CDR3, as DNA: TGTGCCAGCAGCCGTGGACGTGCTATCTCCACCGGGGAGCTGTTTTTT. Protein: CASSRGRAISTGELFF. The J gene is TRBJ2-2, the V gene TRBV4-2, with D unclear. The CDR3 runs 16 residues. Germline-derived CDR1 and CDR2 are LGHNA and YNFKEQ. V gave up 4 bases and J gave up 4 bases, with 16 bases separating them.

The chain is built from TRBV29-1 and TRBJ2-7; D possibly corresponds to TRBD2 (6 bases). With 2 bases removed from V and 2 bases from J, the gap between germline ends came to 7 bases. Germline lookup yields CDR1 SQVTM and CDR2 ANQGSEA. The CDR3 is 12 residues long. CDR3: CSVERGTYEQYF. The CDR3 DNA is TGCAGCGTTGAACGGGGGACCTACGAGCAGTACTTC.

This chain connects TRBV5-1 to TRBJ2-3; 8 bases are shared with TRBD2. Germline V lookup: CDR1 SGHRS, CDR2 YFSETQ. This CDR3 contains 16 residues. V shed 4 bases, J shed 1 base, and the junction held 8 bases outside the gene matches. In DNA, the CDR3 is TGCGCCAGCAGCCTCCTCGGGGGACTAGGCACAGATACGCAGTATTTT. Translation: CASSLLGGLGTDTQYF. The full variable domain, rest sourced from reference TRBV5-1 and TRBJ2-3, is KAGVTQTPRYLIKTRGQQVTLSCSPISGHRSVSWYQQTPGQGLQFLFEYFSETQRNKGNFPGRFSGRQFSNSRSEMNVSTLELGDSALYLCASSLLGGLGTDTQYFGPGTRLTVL.

The CDR3 reads CASSRGDRGNTEAFF. In DNA, the CDR3 is TGTGCCAGCAGCCGGGGGGACAGGGGGAACACTGAAGCTTTCTTT. The chain employs TRBV27 and TRBJ1-1, with TRBD1 identical over 10 bases. CDR3 size: 15 residues. The J segment lost 1 base and the V segment lost 6 bases, leaving 5 bases of the junction unmatched. Germline values: CDR1 MNHEY, CDR2 SMNVEV (reference sequence).

The chain is built from TRBV14 and TRBJ2-7; 12 bases agree with TRBD1. From germline, CDR1 is SGHDN and CDR2 FVKESK. The CDR3 is 16 amino acids. The V segment lost 2 bases and the J segment 5 bases; nucleotides outside the gene matches: 7. The CDR3 nucleotides are TGTGCCAGCAGCCAACAAAACGGGACAGGGGGCGACGAGCAGTACTTC. Its translation: CASSQQNGTGGDEQYF.

The chain couples TRBV28 to TRBJ1-1, with D possibly being TRBD1 (5 bases). Trimming left V 7 bases short and J 4 bases short, with 10 bases between. CDR1 and CDR2 (germline): MDHEN, SYDVKM. The length of the CDR3 is 12 residues. CDR3 in amino acids: CASNSGPTEAFF. The DNA of the CDR3 is TGTGCCAGCAACTCAGGGCCCACTGAAGCTTTCTTT.

Only a few counts were recorded for this clone. This chain links TRBV4-2 with TRBJ1-2; D remains unclear. This CDR3 comprises 14 residues. The ends were cut back, 3 bases at V and 3 bases at J, with 11 bases in the middle. In germline, CDR1 is LGHNA, CDR2 YNFKEQ. CDR3 in amino acids: CASSHVTEHYGYTF. As DNA, the CDR3 is TGTGCCAGCAGCCATGTGACGGAACACTATGGCTACACCTTC.

This clone is medium-sized within its sample. The chain employs TRBV7-9 and TRBJ2-2; the match to TRBD2 covers 7 bases. V shed 6 bases and J 0 bases; nucleotides not matched to a gene: 10. Germline loops: CDR1 SEHNR, CDR2 FQNEAQ (reference sequence). This CDR3 comprises 17 residues. CDR3 nucleotides: TGTGCCAGCAGTCCGATTACCGGGACTACGAACACCGGGGAGCTGTTTTTT. This sequence encodes CASSPITGTTNTGELFF.

V gene TRBV15 combines with J gene TRBJ1-1, with TRBD1 as a possible D gene (5 bases). This CDR3 region has 14 residues. The germline CDR1 and CDR2 sequences are LNHNV and YYDKDF (reference sequence). V was shortened by 3 bases and J by 5 bases, with 13 bases between the two germline ends. CDR3 protein: CATSSDAGGTEAFF. Written as DNA, the CDR3 is TGTGCCACCAGCAGTGACGCGGGGGGGACTGAAGCTTTCTTT.

The chain recombines TRBV5-4 with TRBJ1-1; 7 bases are shared with TRBD1. The length of the CDR3 is 16 residues. Germline V gene sequence: CDR1 SGHNT, CDR2 YYREEE (reference sequence). V lost 4 bases, J lost 1 base, and 10 bases stayed unmatched. The CDR3 is CASSPGGVLTNTEAFF. CDR3 nucleotide sequence: TGTGCCAGCAGCCCAGGGGGGGTCCTCACGAACACTGAAGCTTTCTTT.

The J gene is TRBJ1-2, the V gene TRBV5-1, with a possible D match to TRBD1 (5 bases). The CDR3 totals 17 residues. Trimming cost V 4 bases and J 1 base, with 20 bases left between them. Germline V lookup: CDR1 SGHRS, CDR2 YFSETQ. The DNA for the CDR3 is TGCGCCAGCAGCCCCGCGCTCCTACAGAGGGGTAACTATGGCTACACCTTC. This sequence encodes CASSPALLQRGNYGYTF.

V gene TRBV19 combines with J gene TRBJ1-2; no firm D call. Per the germline V gene, CDR1 is LNHDA and CDR2 is SQIVND (reference sequence). This CDR3 comprises 12 residues. V was pared by 4 bases and J by 3 bases, with 6 bases between. The DNA of the CDR3 is TGTGCCAGTAGTAGAACTGACTATGGCTACACCTTC. Protein sequence: CASSRTDYGYTF.

The chain employs TRBV6-4 and TRBJ2-2; D remains unclear. Trimming shortened V by 2 bases and J by 6 bases, and 7 bases separated the two germline ends. Germline V gives CDR1 MRHNA, CDR2 SNTAGT. The CDR3 consists of 13 residues. CDR3 loop: CASSDVGPGELFF. CDR3 bases: TGTGCCAGCAGTGACGTAGGTCCCGGGGAGCTGTTTTTT.